The entry that follows covers one TCR beta chain sequence. Antigen unknown. Profiling relied on immunoSEQ multiplex PCR, and the TCRdb table lists in-frame clones only, not all of them. This table has around 26,000 clones, around 85% appearing once. The data were taken from a study of OX40 agonist ivuxolimab in advanced cancers. Study-wide context: Subjects had a mean age of approximately 60 years, with a range of 23 to 79; less than 90% were male. Study conclusions and caveats: Average numbers of expanded clones were greater in CD8+ T cells than in CD4+. With doses of 0.1 to 3.0 mg/kg, CD4+ and CD8+ blood T cells had undergone clonal expansion by week 6.

With 3 bases removed from V and 1 base from J, the gap between germline ends came to 16 bases. The CDR3 consists of 16 residues. Germline CDR1 reads MDHEN; CDR2 reads SYDVKM. The sample here was CD4+ or CD8+ T cells sorted from blood, taken in a trial of the OX40 agonist ivuxolimab. This sequence joins TRBV28 and TRBJ2-7, with D perhaps matching TRBD1 (5 bases). The TCR originated in an adult with an advanced solid tumor such as melanoma, head and neck, liver or kidney cancer. CDR3 in amino acids: CASSLRGQLISYEQYF. CDR3 DNA sequence: TGTGCCAGCAGTTTGAGAGGACAACTAATTTCCTACGAGCAGTACTTC. The entire variable domain, with the rest obtained from reference TRBV28 and TRBJ2-7, is as follows: DVKVTQSSRYLVKRTGEKVFLECVQDMDHENMFWYRQDPGLGLRLIYFSYDVKMKEKGDIPEGYSVSREKKERFSLILESASTNQTSMYLCASSLRGQLISYEQYFGPGTRLTVT.